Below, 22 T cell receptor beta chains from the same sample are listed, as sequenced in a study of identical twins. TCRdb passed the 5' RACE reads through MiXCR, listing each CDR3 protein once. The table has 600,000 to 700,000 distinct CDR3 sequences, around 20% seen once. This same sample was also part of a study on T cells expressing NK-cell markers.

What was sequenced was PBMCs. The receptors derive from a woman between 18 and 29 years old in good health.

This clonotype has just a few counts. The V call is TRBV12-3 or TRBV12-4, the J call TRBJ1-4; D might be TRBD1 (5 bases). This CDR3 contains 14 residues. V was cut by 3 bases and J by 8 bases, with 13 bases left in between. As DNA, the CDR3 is TGTGCCAGCAGTTTCGGTCCTTGGGGGGAAAAACTGTTTTTT. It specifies CASSFGPWGEKLFF.

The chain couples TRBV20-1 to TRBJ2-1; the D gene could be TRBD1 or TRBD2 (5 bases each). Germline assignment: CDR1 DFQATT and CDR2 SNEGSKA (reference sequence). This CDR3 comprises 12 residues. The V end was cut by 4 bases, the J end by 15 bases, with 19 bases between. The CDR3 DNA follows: TGCAGTGCTACCCCCGGGACGGCTAAGCGGTTCTTC. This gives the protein CSATPGTAKRFF.

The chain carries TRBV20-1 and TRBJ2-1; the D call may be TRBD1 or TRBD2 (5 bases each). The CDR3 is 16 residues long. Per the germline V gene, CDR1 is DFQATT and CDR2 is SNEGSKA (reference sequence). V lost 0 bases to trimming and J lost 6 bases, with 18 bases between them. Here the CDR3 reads CSARDQGTPKPNEQFF. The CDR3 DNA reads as TGCAGTGCTAGAGATCAAGGGACGCCCAAACCCAATGAGCAGTTCTTC.

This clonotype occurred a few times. The CDR3 protein is CASSLAPGLAANNEQFF. The CDR3 nucleotides are TGTGCCAGCAGCTTAGCGCCGGGACTAGCGGCGAACAATGAGCAGTTCTTC. This rearrangement joins TRBV7-2 to TRBJ2-1; 11 bases map to TRBD2. This CDR3 spans 17 amino acids. V was pared by 0 bases and J by 5 bases, with 6 bases of the junction left unmatched. CDR1 is SGHTA, CDR2 FQGNSA, per germline.

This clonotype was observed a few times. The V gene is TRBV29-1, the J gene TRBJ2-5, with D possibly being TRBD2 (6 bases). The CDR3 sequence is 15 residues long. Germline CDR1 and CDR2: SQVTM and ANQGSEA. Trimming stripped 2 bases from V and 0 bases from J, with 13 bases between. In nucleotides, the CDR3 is TGCAGCGTTGAAAGCCCCCGGGAGTACCAAGAGACCCAGTACTTC. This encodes CSVESPREYQETQYF.

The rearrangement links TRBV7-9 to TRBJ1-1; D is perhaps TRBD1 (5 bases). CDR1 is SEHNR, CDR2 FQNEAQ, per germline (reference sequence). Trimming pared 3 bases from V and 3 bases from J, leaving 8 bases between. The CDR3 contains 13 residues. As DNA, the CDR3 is TGTGCCAGCAGCTTCGGGGCGGACACTGAAGCTTTCTTT. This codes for CASSFGADTEAFF.

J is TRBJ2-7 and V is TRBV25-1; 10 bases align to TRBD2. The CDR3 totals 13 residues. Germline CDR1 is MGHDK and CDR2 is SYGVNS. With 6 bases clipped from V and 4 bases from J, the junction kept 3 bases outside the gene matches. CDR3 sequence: CASRSSGGYEQYF. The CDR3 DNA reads TGTGCCAGCAGAAGTAGCGGGGGGTACGAGCAGTACTTC.

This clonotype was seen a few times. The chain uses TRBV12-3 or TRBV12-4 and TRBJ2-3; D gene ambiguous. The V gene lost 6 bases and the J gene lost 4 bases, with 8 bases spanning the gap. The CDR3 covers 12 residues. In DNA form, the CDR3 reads TGTGCCAGCAGAGCTGGTTCAGATACGCAGTATTTT. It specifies CASRAGSDTQYF.

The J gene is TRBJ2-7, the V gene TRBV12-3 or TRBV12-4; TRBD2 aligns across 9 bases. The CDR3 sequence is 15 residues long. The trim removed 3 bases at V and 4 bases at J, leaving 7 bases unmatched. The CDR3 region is CASSFWAGGMYEQYF. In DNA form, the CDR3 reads TGTGCCAGCAGTTTTTGGGCGGGGGGGATGTACGAGCAGTACTTC.

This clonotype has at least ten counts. CDR3 sequence (DNA): TGTGCCAGCAGTTACGGGACAAACTCCTACGAGCAGTACTTC. Amino acid sequence: CASSYGTNSYEQYF. This chain joins TRBV6-2 or TRBV6-3 and TRBJ2-7; the D gene is possibly TRBD1 (6 bases). This CDR3 spans 14 amino acids. Germline loops: CDR1 MNHEY, CDR2 SVGEGT. Trimming left V 2 bases short and J 0 bases short, with 8 bases between.

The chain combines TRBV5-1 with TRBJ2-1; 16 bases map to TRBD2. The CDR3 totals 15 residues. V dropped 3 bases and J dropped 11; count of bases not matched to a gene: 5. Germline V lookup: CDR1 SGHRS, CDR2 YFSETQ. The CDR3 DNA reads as TGCGCCAGCAGCTCTCCGGGACTAGCGGGGGGGAAGCAGTTCTTC. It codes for CASSSPGLAGGKQFF.

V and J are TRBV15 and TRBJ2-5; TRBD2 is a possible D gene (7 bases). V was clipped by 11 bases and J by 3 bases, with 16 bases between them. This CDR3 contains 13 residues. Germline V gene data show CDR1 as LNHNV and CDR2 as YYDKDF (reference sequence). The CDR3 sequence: CAARGGRKETQYF. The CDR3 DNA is TGTGCCGCAAGGGGGGGACGGAAAGAGACCCAGTACTTC.

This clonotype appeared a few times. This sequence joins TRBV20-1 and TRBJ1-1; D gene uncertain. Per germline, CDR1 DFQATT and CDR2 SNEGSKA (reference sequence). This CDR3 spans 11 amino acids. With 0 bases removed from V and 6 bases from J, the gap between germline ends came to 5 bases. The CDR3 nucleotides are TGCAGTGCTAGAGAAATCTCTGAAGCTTTCTTT. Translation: CSAREISEAFF.

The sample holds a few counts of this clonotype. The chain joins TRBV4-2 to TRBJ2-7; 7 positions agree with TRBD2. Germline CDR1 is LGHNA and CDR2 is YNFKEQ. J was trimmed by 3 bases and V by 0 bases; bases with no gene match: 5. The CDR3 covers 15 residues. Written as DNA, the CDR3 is TGTGCCAGCAGCCAAGACCAAGCGGGGTACTACGAGCAGTACTTC. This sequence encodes CASSQDQAGYYEQYF.

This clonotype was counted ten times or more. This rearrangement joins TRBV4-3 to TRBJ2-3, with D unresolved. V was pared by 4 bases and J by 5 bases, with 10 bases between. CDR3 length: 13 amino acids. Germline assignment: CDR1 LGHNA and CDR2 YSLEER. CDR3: CASSLLAGDTQYF. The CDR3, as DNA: TGCGCCAGCAGCCTATTAGCCGGAGATACGCAGTATTTT.

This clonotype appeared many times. The CDR3 loop is CASRTRHTDTQYF. For the CDR3, the DNA is TGTGCCAGCAGAACAAGACACACAGATACGCAGTATTTT. The chain recombines TRBV6-1 with TRBJ2-3, with D uncertain. From germline, CDR1 is MNHNS and CDR2 SASEGT. V lost 6 bases and J lost 2, with 9 bases in between. The length of the CDR3 is 13 residues.

CDR3: CATSDWADTQYF. In nucleotides, the CDR3 is TGTGCCACCAGCGACTGGGCAGATACGCAGTATTTT. The chain employs TRBV24-1 and TRBJ2-3; D gene ambiguous. V lost 7 bases, J lost 4 bases, and 8 bases lay in between. Germline assignment: CDR1 KGHDR and CDR2 SFDVKD. CDR3 size: 12 residues.

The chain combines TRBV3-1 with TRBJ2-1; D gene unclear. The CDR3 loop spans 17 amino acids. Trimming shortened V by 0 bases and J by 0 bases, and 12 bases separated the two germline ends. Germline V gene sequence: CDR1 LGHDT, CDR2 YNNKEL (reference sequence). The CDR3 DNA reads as TGTGCCAGCAGCCAAGAGAGGAGAAACCCCTCCTACAATGAGCAGTTCTTC. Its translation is CASSQERRNPSYNEQFF.

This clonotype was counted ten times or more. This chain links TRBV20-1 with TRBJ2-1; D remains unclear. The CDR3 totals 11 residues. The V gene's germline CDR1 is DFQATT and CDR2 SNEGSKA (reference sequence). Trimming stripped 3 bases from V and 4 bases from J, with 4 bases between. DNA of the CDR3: TGCAGTGCTAGCGGGTACAATGAGCAGTTCTTC. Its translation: CSASGYNEQFF.

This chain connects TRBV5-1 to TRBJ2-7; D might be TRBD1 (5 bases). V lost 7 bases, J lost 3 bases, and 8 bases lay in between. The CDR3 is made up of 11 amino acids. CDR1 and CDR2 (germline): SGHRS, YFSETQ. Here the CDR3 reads CASAQGYEQYF. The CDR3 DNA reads TGCGCCAGCGCTCAGGGCTACGAGCAGTACTTC.

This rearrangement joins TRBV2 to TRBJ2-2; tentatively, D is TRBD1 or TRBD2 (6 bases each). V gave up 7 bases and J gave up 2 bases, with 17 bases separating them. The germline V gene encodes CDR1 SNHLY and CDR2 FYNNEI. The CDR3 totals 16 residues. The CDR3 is CASMRKGGLNTGELFF. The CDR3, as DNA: TGTGCCAGCATGCGCAAGGGGGGACTCAACACCGGGGAGCTGTTTTTT.

In DNA, the CDR3 is TGTGCCAGCAGTATGGGGCGGAGTGGCGGGACCGGGGAGCTGTTTTTT. Amino acids: CASSMGRSGGTGELFF. The chain recombines TRBV6-4 with TRBJ2-2; D may match TRBD1 or TRBD2 (5 bases each). CDR1 is MRHNA, CDR2 SNTAGT, per germline. The V end was cut by 5 bases, the J end by 5 bases, with 18 bases between. The CDR3 covers 16 residues.